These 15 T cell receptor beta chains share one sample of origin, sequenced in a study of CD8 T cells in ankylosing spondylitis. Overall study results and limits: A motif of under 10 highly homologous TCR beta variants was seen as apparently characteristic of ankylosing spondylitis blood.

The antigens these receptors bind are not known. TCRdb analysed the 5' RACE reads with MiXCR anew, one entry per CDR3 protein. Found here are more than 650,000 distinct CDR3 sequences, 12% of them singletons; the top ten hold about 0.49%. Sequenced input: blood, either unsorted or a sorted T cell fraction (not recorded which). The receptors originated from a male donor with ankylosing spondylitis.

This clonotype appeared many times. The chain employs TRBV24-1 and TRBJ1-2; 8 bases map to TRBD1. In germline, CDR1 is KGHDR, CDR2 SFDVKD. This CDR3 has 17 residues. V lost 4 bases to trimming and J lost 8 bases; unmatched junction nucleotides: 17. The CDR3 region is CATSDGHQAGTGVGYTF. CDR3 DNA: TGTGCCACCAGTGACGGACACCAGGCCGGGACAGGCGTCGGCTACACCTTC.

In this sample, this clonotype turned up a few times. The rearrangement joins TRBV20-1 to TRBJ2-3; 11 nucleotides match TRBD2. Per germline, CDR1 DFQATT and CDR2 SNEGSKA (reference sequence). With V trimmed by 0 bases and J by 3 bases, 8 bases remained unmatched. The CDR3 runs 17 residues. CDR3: CSARDSGRALETDTQYF. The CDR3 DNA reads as TGCAGTGCTAGAGATAGCGGGAGGGCCCTTGAGACAGATACGCAGTATTTT.

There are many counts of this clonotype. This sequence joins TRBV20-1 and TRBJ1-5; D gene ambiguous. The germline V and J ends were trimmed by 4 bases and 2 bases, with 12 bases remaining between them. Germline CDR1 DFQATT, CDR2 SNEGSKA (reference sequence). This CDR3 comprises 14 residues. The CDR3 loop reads CSAKGPSGNQPQHF. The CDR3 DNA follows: TGCAGTGCTAAAGGGCCCAGCGGCAATCAGCCCCAGCATTTT.

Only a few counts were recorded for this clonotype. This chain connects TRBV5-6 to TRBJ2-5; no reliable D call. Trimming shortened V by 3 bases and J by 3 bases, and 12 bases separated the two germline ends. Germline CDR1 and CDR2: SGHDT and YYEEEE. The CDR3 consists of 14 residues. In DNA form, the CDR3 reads TGTGCCAGCAGCTCCGGAGTCCGAGAAGAGACCCAGTACTTC. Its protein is CASSSGVREETQYF.

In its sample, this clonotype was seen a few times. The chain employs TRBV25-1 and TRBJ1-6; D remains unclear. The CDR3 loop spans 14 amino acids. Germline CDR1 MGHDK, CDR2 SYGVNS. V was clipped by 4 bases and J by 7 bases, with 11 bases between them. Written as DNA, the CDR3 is TGTGCCAGCAGTGGTCCGCAGTGGAATTCACCCCTCCACTTT. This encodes CASSGPQWNSPLHF.

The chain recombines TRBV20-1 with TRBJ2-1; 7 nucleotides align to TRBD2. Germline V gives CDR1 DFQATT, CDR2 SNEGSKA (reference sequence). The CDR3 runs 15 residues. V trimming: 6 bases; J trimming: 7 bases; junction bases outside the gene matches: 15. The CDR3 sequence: CSASARAGVGNEQFF. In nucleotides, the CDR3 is TGCAGTGCCTCGGCTAGGGCGGGAGTTGGAAATGAGCAGTTCTTC.

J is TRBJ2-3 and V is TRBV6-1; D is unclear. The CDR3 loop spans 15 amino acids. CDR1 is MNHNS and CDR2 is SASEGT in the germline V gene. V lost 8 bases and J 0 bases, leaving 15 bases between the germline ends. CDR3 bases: TGTGCCAGCCGCCTTGGGGTTACTAGCACAGATACGCAGTATTTT. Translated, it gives CASRLGVTSTDTQYF.

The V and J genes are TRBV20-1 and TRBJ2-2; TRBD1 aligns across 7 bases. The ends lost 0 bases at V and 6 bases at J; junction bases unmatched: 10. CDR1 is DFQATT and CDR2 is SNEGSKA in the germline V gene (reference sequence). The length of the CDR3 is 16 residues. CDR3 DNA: TGCAGTGCTAGAGATCGGCCAGGGGGAGATTCCGGGGAGCTGTTTTTT. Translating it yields CSARDRPGGDSGELFF.

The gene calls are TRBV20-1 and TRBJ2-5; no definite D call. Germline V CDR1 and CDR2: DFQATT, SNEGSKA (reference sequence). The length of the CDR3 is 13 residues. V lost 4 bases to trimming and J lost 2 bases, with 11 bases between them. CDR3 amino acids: CSAISVGQETQYF. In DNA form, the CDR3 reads TGCAGTGCTATTTCCGTTGGACAAGAGACCCAGTACTTC.

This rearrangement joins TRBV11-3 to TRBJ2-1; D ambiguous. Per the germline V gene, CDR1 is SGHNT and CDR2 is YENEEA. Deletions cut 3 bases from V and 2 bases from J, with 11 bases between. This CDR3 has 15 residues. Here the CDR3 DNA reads TGTGCCAGCAGCTTCACTTCTCCTCCCTACAATGAGCAGTTCTTC. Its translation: CASSFTSPPYNEQFF. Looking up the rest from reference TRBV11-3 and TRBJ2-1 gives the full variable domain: EAGVVQSPRYKIIEKKQPVAFWCNPISGHNTLYWYLQNLGQGPELLIRYENEEAVDDSQLPKDRFSAERLKGVDSTLKIQPAELGDSAVYLCASSFTSPPYNEQFFGPGTRLTVL.

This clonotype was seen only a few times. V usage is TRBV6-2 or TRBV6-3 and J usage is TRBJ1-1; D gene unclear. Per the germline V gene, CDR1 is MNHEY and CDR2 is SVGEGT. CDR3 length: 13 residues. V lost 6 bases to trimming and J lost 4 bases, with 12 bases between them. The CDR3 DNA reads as TGTGCCAGCAGGGAAGGACGGGGCACTGAAGCTTTCTTT. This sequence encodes CASREGRGTEAFF.

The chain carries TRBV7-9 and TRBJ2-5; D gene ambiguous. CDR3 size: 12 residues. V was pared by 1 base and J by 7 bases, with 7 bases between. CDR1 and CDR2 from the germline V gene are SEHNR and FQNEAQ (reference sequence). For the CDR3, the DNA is TGTGCCAGCAGCTTAGTTCTCGTGACCCAGTACTTC. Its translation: CASSLVLVTQYF.

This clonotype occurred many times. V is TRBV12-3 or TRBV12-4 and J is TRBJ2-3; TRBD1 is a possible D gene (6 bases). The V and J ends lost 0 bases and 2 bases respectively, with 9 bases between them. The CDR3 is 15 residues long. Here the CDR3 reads CASSLAGAFTDTQYF. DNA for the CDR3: TGTGCCAGCAGTTTAGCGGGGGCCTTCACAGATACGCAGTATTTT.

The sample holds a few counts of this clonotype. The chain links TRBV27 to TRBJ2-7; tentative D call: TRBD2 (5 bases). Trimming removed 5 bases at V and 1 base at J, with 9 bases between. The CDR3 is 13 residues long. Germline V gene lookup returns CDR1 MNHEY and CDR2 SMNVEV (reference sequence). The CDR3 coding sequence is TGTGCCAGCAGTCAGCCGGGATCCTACGAGCAGTACTTC. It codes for CASSQPGSYEQYF.

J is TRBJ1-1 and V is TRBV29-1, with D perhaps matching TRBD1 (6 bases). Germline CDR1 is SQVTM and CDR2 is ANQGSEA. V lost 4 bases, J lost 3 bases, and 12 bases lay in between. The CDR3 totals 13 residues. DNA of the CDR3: TGCAGCGTTGGGGGGCAGGGACACACTGAAGCTTTCTTT. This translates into CSVGGQGHTEAFF. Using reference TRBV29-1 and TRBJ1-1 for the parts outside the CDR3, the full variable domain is SAVISQKPSRDICQRGTSLTIQCQVDSQVTMMFWYRQQPGQSLTLIATANQGSEATYESGFVIDKFPISRPNLTFSTLTVSNMSPEDSSIYLCSVGGQGHTEAFFGQGTRLTVV.